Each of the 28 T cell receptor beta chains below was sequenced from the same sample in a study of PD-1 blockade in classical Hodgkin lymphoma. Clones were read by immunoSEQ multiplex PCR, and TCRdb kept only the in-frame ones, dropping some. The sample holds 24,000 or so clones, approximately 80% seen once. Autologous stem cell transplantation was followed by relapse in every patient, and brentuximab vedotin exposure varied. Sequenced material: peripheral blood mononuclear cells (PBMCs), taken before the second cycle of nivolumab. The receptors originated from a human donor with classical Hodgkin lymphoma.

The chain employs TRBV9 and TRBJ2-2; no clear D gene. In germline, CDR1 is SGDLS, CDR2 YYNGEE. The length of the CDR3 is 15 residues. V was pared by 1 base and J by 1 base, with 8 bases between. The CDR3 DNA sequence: TGTGCCAGCAGCGTACTACAGTTGAACACCGGGGAGCTGTTTTTT. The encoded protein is CASSVLQLNTGELFF.

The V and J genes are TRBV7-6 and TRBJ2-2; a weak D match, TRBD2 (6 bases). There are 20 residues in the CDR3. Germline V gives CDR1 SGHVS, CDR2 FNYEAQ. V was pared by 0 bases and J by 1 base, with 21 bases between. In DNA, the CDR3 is TGTGCCAGCAGCTTAGCGTTTTGGCAGGGAGGATTAAAGAACACCGGGGAGCTGTTTTTT. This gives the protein CASSLAFWQGGLKNTGELFF.

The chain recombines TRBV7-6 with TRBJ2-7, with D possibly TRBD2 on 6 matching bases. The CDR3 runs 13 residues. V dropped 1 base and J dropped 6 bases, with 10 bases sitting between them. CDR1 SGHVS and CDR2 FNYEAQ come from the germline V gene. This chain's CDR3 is CASSLDIGGEQYF. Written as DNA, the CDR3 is TGTGCCAGCAGCTTAGATATCGGGGGCGAGCAGTACTTC.

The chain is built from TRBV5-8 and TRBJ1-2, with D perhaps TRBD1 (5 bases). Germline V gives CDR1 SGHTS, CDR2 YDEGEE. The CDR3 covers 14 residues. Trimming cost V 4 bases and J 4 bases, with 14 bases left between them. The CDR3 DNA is TGTGCCAGCAGCGACCGTCCCGGGGGCTATGGCTACACCTTC. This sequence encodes CASSDRPGGYGYTF.

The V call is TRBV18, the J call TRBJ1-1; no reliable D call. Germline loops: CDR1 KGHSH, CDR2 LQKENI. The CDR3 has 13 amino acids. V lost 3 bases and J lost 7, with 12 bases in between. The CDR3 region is CASSPRDWGEAFF. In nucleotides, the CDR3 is TGTGCCAGCTCACCGCGTGACTGGGGTGAAGCTTTCTTT. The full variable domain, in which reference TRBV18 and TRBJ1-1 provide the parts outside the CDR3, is NAGVMQNPRHLVRRRGQEARLRCSPMKGHSHVYWYRQLPEEGLKFMVYLQKENIIDESGMPKERFSAEFPKEGPSILRIQQVVRGDSAAYFCASSPRDWGEAFFGQGTRLTVV.

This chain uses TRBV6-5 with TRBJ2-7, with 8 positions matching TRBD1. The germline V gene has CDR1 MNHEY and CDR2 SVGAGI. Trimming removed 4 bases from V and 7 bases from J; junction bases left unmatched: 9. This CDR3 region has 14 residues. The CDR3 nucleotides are TGTGCCAGCAGTTCTCTAGTACAGGGGGGAGAGCAGTACTTC. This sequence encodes CASSSLVQGGEQYF.

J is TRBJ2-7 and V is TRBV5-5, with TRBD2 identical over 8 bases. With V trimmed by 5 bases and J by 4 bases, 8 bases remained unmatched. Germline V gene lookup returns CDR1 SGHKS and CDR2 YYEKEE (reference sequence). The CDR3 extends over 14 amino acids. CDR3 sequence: CASSGGSGSYEQYF. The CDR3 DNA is TGTGCCAGCAGTGGTGGCAGCGGGAGTTACGAGCAGTACTTC.

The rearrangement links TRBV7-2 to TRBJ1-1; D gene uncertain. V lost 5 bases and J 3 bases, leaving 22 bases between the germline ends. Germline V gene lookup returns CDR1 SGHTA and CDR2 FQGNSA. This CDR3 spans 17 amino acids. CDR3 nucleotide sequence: TGTGCCAGCAGCAAAACCCTTGGGCGAGCAATCGACACTGAAGCTTTCTTT. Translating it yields CASSKTLGRAIDTEAFF.

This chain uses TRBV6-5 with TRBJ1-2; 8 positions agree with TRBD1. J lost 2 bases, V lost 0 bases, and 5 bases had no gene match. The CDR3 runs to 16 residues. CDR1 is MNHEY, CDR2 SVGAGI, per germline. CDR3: CASSYSRTGKNYGYTF. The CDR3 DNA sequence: TGTGCCAGCAGTTACTCCCGGACAGGGAAGAACTATGGCTACACCTTC.

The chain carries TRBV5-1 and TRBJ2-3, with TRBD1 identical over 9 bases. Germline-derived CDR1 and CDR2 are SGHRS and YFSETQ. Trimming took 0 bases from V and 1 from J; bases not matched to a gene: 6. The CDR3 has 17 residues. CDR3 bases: TGCGCCAGCAGCTTGGTACAGGGGGCAATTGGCACAGATACGCAGTATTTT. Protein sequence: CASSLVQGAIGTDTQYF.

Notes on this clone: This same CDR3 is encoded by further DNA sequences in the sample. CDR3 in DNA: TGCGCCAGCAGCCAAGTAACCGGTGGAAACACCATATATTTT. Translating gives CASSQVTGGNTIYF. The V gene is TRBV4-1, the J gene TRBJ1-3; D uncertain. The CDR3 totals 14 residues. V shed 1 base and J shed 3 bases, with 7 bases lying between them. Per the germline V gene, CDR1 is MGHRA and CDR2 is YSYEKL.

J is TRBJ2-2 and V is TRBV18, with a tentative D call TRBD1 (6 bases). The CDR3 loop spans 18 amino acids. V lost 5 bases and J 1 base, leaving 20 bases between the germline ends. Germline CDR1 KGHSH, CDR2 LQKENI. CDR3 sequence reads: CASSDRPTGLQNTGELFF. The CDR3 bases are TGTGCCAGCTCAGATCGCCCGACAGGCTTACAGAACACCGGGGAGCTGTTTTTT.

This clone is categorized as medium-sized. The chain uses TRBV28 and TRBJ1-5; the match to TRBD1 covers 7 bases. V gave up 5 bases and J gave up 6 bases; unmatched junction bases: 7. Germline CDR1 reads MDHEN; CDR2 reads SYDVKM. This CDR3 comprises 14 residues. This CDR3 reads CASSNTGVVQPQHF. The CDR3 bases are TGTGCCAGCAGTAACACAGGGGTGGTTCAGCCCCAGCATTTT.

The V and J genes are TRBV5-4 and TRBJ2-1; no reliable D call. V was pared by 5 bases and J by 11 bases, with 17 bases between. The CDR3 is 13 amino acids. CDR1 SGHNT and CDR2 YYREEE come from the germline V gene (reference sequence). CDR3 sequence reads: CASSAGMAVQQFF. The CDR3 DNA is TGTGCCAGCAGTGCCGGAATGGCTGTTCAGCAGTTCTTC.

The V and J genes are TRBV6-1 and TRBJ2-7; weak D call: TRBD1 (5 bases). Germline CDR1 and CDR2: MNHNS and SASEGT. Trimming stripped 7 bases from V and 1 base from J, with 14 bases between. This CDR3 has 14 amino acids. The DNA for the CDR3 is TGTGCCAGCAAAATCGAGACAGTATCCTACGAGCAGTACTTC. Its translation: CASKIETVSYEQYF.

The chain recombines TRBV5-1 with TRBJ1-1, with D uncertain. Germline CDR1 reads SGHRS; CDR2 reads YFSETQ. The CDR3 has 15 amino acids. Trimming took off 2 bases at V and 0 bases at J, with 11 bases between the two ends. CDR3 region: CASSFTLGLNTEAFF. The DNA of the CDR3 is TGCGCCAGCAGCTTCACCCTAGGGTTGAACACTGAAGCTTTCTTT.

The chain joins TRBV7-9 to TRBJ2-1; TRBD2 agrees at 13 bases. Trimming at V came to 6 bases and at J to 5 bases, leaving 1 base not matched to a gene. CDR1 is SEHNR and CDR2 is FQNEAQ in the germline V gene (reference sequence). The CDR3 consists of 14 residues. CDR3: CASRGLAGDNEQFF. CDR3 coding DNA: TGTGCCAGCAGAGGACTAGCGGGAGACAATGAGCAGTTCTTC.

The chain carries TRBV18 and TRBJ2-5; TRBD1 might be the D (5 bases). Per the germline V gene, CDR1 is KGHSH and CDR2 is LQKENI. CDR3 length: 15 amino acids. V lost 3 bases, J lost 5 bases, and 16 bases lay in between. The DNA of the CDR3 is TGTGCCAGCTCACCCCGAGTAGGACAAGCCGAGACCCAGTACTTC. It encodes CASSPRVGQAETQYF.

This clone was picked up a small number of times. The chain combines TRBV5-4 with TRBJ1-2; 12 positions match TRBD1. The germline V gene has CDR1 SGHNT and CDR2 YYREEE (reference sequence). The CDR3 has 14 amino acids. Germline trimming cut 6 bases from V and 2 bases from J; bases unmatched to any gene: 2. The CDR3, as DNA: TGTGCCAGCAAAGGGACAGGGGGCAACTATGGCTACACCTTC. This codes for CASKGTGGNYGYTF.

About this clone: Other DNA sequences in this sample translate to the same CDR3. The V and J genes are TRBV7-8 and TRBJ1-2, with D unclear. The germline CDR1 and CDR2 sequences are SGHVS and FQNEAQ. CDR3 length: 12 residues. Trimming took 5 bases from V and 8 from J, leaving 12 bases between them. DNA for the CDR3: TGTGCCAGCAGCCTAGTGGGAGACGGCTACACCTTC. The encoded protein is CASSLVGDGYTF.

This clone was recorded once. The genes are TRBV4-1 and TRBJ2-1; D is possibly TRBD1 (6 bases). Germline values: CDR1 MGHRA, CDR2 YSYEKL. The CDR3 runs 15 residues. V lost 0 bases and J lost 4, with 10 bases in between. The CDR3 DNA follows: TGCGCCAGCAGCCAAGAAGAGACAGGTTACAATGAGCAGTTCTTC. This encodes CASSQEETGYNEQFF.

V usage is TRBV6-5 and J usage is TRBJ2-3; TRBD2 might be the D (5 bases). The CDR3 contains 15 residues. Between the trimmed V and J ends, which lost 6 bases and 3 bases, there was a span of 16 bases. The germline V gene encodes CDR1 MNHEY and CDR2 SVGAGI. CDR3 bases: TGTGCCAGCAGACGATCAGCGGAGTCAACAGATACGCAGTATTTT. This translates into CASRRSAESTDTQYF.

DNA for the CDR3: TGTGCCAGCAAAATCGGCTACAATGAGCAGTTCTTC. Protein sequence: CASKIGYNEQFF. This chain connects TRBV2 to TRBJ2-1; D is undetermined. The CDR3 runs 12 residues. The germline V gene has CDR1 SNHLY and CDR2 FYNNEI. The ends were cut back, 7 bases at V and 3 bases at J, with 7 bases in the middle.

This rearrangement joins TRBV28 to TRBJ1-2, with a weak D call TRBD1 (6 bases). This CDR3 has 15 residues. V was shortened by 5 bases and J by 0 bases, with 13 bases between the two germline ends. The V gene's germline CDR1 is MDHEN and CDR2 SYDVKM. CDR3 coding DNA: TGTGCCAGCAGTCCCGGGACACCTACTAACTATGGCTACACCTTC. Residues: CASSPGTPTNYGYTF.

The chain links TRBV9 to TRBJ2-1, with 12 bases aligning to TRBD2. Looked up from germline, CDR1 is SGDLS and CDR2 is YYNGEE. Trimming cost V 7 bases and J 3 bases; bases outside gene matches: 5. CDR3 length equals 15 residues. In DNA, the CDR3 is TGTGCCAGCCGTCGGACTAGCGGGATCTACAATGAGCAGTTCTTC. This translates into CASRRTSGIYNEQFF.

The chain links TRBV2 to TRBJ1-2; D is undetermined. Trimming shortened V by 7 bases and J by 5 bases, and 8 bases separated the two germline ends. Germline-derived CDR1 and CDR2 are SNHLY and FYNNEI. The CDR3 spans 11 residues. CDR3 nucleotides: TGTGCCAGCAACTCGGGGTATGGCTACACCTTC. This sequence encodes CASNSGYGYTF.

CDR3 protein: CASSSVRQGAYTEAFF. The CDR3 bases are TGTGCCAGCAGCTCCGTCCGACAGGGGGCATACACTGAAGCTTTCTTT. The chain joins TRBV13 to TRBJ1-1; 10 nucleotides agree with TRBD1. The CDR3 has 16 amino acids. V gave up 4 bases and J gave up 3 bases; unmatched junction bases: 8. The germline CDR1 and CDR2 sequences are PRHDT and FYEKMQ (reference sequence).

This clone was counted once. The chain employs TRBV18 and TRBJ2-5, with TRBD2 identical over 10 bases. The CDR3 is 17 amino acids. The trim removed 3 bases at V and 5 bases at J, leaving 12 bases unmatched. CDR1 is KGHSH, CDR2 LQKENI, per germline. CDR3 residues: CASSPSPSGRIIETQYF. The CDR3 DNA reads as TGTGCCAGCTCACCGTCGCCTAGCGGGAGAATAATTGAGACCCAGTACTTC.